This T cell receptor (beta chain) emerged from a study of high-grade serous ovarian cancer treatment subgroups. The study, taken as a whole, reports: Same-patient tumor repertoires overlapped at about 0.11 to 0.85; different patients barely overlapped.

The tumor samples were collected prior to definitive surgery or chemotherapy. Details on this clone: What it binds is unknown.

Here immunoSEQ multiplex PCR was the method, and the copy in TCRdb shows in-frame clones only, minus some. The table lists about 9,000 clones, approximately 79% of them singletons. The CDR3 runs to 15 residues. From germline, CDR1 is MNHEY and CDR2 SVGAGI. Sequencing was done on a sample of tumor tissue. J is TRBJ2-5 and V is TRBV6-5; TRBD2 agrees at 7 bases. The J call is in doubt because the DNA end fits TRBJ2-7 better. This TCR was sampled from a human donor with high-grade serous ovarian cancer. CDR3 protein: CASRPGDYSFYEQYF. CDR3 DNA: TGTGCCAGCAGGCCGGGGGACTATTCTTTCTACGAGCAGTACTTC.